Sequencing of this T cell receptor (beta chain) was carried out in a study of blood T cells in healthy people across ages. Study results and caveats: The long-lived group displayed more naive CD4+ cells, plus higher diversity, than the aged donors did.

Note on this clonotype: Its antigen is undetermined.

The germline V gene has CDR1 DFQATT and CDR2 SNEGSKA (reference sequence). J was trimmed by 3 bases and V by 4 bases; bases with no gene match: 5. The CDR3 extends over 13 amino acids. A J-beta primer mix and a sample-barcoded 5' primer were used in a second PCR of roughly 6 to 12 cycles. Each cDNA molecule, via a template-switch adaptor with 12 random nucleotides, was tagged. MiXCR, applied by TCRdb to the 5' RACE reads, yields one record per CDR3 protein. The sample has 500,000 to 600,000 distinct CDR3 sequences, about 25% seen once; the top ten hold less than 20%. The gene calls are TRBV20-1 and TRBJ2-5; 7 positions agree with TRBD1. This clonotype originated in a woman in her sixties or seventies in good health. Sequencing was done on a sample of blood. CDR3 sequence: CSAKGQTKETQYF. CDR3 DNA sequence: TGCAGTGCTAAGGGACAGACTAAAGAGACCCAGTACTTC.